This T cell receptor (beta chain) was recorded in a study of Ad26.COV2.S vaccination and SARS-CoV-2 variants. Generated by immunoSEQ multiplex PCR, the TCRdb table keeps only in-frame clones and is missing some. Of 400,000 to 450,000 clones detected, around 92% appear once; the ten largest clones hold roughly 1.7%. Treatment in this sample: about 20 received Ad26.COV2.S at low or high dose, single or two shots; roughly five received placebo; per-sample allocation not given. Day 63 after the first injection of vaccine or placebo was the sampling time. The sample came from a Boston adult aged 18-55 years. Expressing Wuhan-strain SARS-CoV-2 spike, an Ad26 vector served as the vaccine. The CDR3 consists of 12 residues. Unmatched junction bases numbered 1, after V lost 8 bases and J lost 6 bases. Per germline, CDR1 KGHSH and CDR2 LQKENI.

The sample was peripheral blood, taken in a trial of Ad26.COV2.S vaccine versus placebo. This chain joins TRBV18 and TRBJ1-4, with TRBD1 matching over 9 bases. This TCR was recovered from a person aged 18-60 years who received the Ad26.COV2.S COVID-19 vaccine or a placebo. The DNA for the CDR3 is TGTGCCAGCAGACAGGGGGATGAAAAACTGTTTTTT. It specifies CASRQGDEKLFF.